What follows describes a single T cell receptor beta chain. The data stem from a study of CD8 T cells in Susac syndrome. This CDR3 spans 14 amino acids. With 5 bases removed from V and 2 bases from J, the gap between germline ends came to 13 bases. Per germline, CDR1 SEHNR and CDR2 FQNEAQ (reference sequence). The authors sequenced TCR beta from blood CD8+ and CD4+ T cells. TEMRA cells were enriched by FACS, and CD4+ and CD8+ T cells were negatively isolated. Random hexamers were used to reverse transcribe the RNA input (0.5 to 1 ug). Amplification of TCR beta CDR3 was carried out by immunoSEQ multiplex PCR, which covered 54 Vbeta and 13 Jbeta segments. TCRdb reprocessed the immunoSEQ multiplex PCR reads with MiXCR, giving one entry per CDR3 protein. The sample lists a few hundred thousand distinct CDR3 sequences, more than 75% occurring once.

This chain uses TRBV7-9 with TRBJ2-7; D not resolved. This receptor was taken from a human donor with multiple sclerosis. Sequencing was carried out using CD8+ T cells from PBMCs. CDR3 loop: CASSGIKGPYEQYF. The CDR3 region has the DNA TGTGCCAGCAGCGGGATAAAGGGTCCCTACGAGCAGTACTTC.